Listed here are 5 T cell receptor beta chains from one sample, sequenced in a study of blood T cells in healthy people across ages (dated by TCRdb to between 2014 and 2016). To prepare the library, 5' RACE was applied. TCRdb names Illumina HiSeq 2500 as the instrument used. A second PCR of roughly 7 to 11 cycles was performed with a sample-barcoded 5' primer and a J-beta primer mix. Through fastp at Q25 and MiXCR, TCRdb rebuilt clones from the public reads, retaining in-frame beta chains. Each CDR3 protein appears once, grouped with its most common genes and DNA. This sample holds 790,000 or so distinct CDR3 sequences; roughly 46% were observed only once. The ten most abundant clones make up around 18% of the sample. Sequenced material: blood. Every receptor here comes from a man older than 75 in good health.

This clonotype has more than one count but fewer than ten. The J gene is TRBJ1-5, the V gene TRBV12-3 or TRBV12-4; possibly TRBD1 for D (6 bases). Trimming took off 1 base at V and 6 bases at J, with 10 bases between the two ends. CDR3 size: 14 residues. The CDR3 protein is CASSLEGGVQPQHF. The CDR3, as DNA: TGTGCCAGCAGTTTAGAGGGGGGAGTTCAGCCCCAGCATTTT.

This clonotype was counted a few times. J is TRBJ2-5 and V is TRBV2, with no clear D. The CDR3 has 13 residues. V lost 1 base and J 4 bases, leaving 7 bases between the germline ends. The germline V gene has CDR1 SNHLY and CDR2 FYNNEI. Here the CDR3 DNA reads TGTGCCAGCAGTGAAGACCTCCCAGAGACCCAGTACTTC. Translation gives CASSEDLPETQYF.

This clonotype was seen a handful of times. V usage is TRBV5-1 and J usage is TRBJ2-2; 7 bases align to TRBD1. V shed 3 bases and J 1 base; nucleotides not matched to a gene: 3. This CDR3 is built from 15 residues. Germline V gene data show CDR1 as SGHRS and CDR2 as YFSETQ. CDR3 nucleotide sequence: TGCGCCAGCAGCTGGACAGGCGTGAACACCGGGGAGCTGTTTTTT. Protein product: CASSWTGVNTGELFF.

V gene TRBV5-4 combines with J gene TRBJ2-5, with 8 bases lining up with TRBD1. CDR1 SGHNT and CDR2 YYREEE come from the germline V gene (reference sequence). V was clipped by 3 bases and J by 2 bases; unmatched bases: 12. The CDR3 covers 17 residues. The CDR3 DNA is TGTGCCAGCAGCTCGTCTCGGACAGGGCCACGACAAGAGACCCAGTACTTC. Its protein product is CASSSSRTGPRQETQYF.

A note on this clonotype: Since a much larger clone is just one base distant, this may be a read error. This chain links TRBV29-1 with TRBJ2-5; D may correspond to TRBD1 or TRBD2 (6 bases each). The last part of the DNA fits TRBJ2-1 better; the J call may be wrong. Germline V gives CDR1 SQVTM, CDR2 ANQGSEA. The CDR3 extends over 15 amino acids. The CDR3: CSVLRGTGTPETQFF. In DNA, the CDR3 is TGCAGCGTTCTAAGGGGAACAGGGACTCCAGAGACCCAGTTCTTC.